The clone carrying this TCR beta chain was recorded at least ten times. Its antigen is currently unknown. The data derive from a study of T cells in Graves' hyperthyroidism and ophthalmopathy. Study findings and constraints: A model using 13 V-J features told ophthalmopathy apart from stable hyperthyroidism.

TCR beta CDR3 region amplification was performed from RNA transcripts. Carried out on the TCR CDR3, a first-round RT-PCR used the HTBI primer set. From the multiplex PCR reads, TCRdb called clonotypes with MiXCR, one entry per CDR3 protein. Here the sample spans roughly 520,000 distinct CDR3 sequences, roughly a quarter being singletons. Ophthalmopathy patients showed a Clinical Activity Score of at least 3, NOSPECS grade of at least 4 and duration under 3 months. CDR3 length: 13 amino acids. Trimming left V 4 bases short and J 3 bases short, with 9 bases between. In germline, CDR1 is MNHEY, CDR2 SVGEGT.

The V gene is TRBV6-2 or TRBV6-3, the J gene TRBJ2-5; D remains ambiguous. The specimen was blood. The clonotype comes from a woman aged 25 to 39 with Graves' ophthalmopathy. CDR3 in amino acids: CASSSVRKETQYF. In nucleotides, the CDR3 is TGTGCCAGCAGTTCGGTCAGAAAAGAGACCCAGTACTTC.